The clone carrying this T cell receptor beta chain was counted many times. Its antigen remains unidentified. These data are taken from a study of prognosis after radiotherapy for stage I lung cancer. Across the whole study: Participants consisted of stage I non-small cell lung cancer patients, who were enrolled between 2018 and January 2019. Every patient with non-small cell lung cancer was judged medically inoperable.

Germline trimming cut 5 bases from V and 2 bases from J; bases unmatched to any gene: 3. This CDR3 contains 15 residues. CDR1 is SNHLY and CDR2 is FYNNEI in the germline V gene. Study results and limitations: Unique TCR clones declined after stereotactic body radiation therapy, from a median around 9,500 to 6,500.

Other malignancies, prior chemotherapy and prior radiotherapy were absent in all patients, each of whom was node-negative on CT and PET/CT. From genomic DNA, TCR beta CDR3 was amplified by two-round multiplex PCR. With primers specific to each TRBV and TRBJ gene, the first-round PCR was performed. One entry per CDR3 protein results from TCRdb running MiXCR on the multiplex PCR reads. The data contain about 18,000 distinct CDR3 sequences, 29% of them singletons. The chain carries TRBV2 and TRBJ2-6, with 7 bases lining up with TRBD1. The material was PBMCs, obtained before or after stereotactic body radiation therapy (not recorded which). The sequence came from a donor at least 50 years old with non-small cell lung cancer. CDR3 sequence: CASSTGQAGANVLTF. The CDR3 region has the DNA TGTGCCAGCAGTACCGGACAGGCTGGGGCCAACGTCCTGACTTTC.